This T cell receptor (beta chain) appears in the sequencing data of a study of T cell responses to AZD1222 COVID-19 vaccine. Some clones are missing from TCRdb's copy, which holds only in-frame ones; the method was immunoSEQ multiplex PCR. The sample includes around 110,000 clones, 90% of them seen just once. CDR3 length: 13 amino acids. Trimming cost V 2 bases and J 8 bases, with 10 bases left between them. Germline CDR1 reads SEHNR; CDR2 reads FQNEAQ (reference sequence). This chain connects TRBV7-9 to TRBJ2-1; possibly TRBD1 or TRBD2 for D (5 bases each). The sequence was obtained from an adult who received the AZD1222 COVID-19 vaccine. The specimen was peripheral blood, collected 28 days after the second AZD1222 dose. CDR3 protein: CASSLYGTDEQFF. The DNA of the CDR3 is TGTGCCAGCAGCTTATACGGGACCGATGAGCAGTTCTTC.